A single sample is the source of the 28 T cell receptor beta chains below, sequenced in a study of blood T cell repertoires in COVID-19. Sequencing was performed with immunoSEQ multiplex PCR; in TCRdb, only in-frame clones are kept and a portion is missing. The table has hundreds of thousands of clones, about 80% seen once. Sequencing was done on a sample of peripheral blood. The receptors were sampled from a man older than 75 with acute or convalescent COVID-19.

This chain uses TRBV5-1 with TRBJ1-5, with 8 bases fitting TRBD1. From germline, CDR1 is SGHRS and CDR2 YFSETQ. There are 16 residues in the CDR3. V lost 4 bases, J lost 4 bases, and 10 bases stayed unmatched. The CDR3 DNA is TGCGCCAGCAGCCCTACTGGGACAGGTTGGAATCAGCCCCAGCATTTT. It codes for CASSPTGTGWNQPQHF.

The V call is TRBV21-1, the J call TRBJ1-5; the table's D call TRBD1 went unverified against the DNA. TRBV21-1 constitutes a pseudogene. This CDR3 comprises 16 residues. CDR3 in amino acids: CASSKNPARGHQPQHF. DNA of the CDR3: TGTGCCAGCAGCAAAAACCCCGCCAGGGGGCATCAGCCCCAGCATTTT.

This chain joins TRBV5-1 and TRBJ2-7; 9 bases line up with TRBD1. CDR3 length: 15 amino acids. Losses at the gene ends were 2 bases for V and 6 bases for J; bases not matched to a gene: 9. Germline assignment: CDR1 SGHRS and CDR2 YFSETQ. In DNA form, the CDR3 reads TGCGCCAGCAGCTTCCTCGCGGGACAGGGTGCCGAGCAGTACTTC. This sequence encodes CASSFLAGQGAEQYF.

This chain connects TRBV4-2 to TRBJ1-2, with 12 bases aligning to TRBD1. This CDR3 has 16 residues. V trimming: 4 bases; J trimming: 8 bases; junction bases outside the gene matches: 11. Germline lookup yields CDR1 LGHNA and CDR2 YNFKEQ. CDR3 nucleotides: TGTGCCAGCAGCCCGCGTTCTGGGACAGGGGGCGCCGGCTACACCTTC. Translating it yields CASSPRSGTGGAGYTF.

This clone was counted between two and nine times. The V call is TRBV5-6, the J call TRBJ2-3; 7 nucleotides match TRBD1. CDR1 is SGHDT, CDR2 YYEEEE, per germline. With V trimmed by 4 bases and J by 2 bases, 10 bases remained unmatched. This CDR3 spans 16 amino acids. The CDR3 reads CASSITTGVNTDTQYF. The CDR3 nucleotides read TGTGCCAGCAGCATCACTACAGGGGTCAACACAGATACGCAGTATTTT.

The rearrangement links TRBV7-2 to TRBJ1-4; maybe TRBD1 (5 bases). The ends were cut back, 2 bases at V and 5 bases at J, with 9 bases in the middle. Germline values: CDR1 SGHTA, CDR2 FQGNSA. The CDR3 has 14 amino acids. The CDR3 DNA follows: TGTGCCAGCAGCTTATTCGCAGGGAATGAAAAACTGTTTTTT. Translated, it gives CASSLFAGNEKLFF.

The chain recombines TRBV5-1 with TRBJ1-5, with 8 bases matching TRBD1. From germline, CDR1 is SGHRS and CDR2 YFSETQ. The CDR3 totals 15 residues. V shed 0 bases, J shed 8 bases, and the junction held 7 bases outside the gene matches. CDR3 DNA: TGCGCCAGCAGCTTGGGGTCAGGGGGCTCGGAGCCCCAGCATTTT. It translates to CASSLGSGGSEPQHF.

V and J are TRBV5-1 and TRBJ1-4, with TRBD1 as a possible D gene (5 bases). Trimming cost V 4 bases and J 0 bases, with 10 bases left between them. The CDR3 loop spans 15 amino acids. The germline V gene has CDR1 SGHRS and CDR2 YFSETQ. This chain's CDR3 is CASSVTAATNEKLFF. Here the CDR3 DNA reads TGCGCCAGCAGCGTGACAGCAGCAACTAATGAAAAACTGTTTTTT.

This chain connects TRBV5-4 to TRBJ1-2; 9 bases fit TRBD1. The ends lost 3 bases at V and 6 bases at J; junction bases unmatched: 9. The CDR3 is 15 residues long. Germline V gene data show CDR1 as SGHNT and CDR2 as YYREEE (reference sequence). The CDR3 DNA follows: TGTGCCAGCAGCTCCTTGGGACAGGGAGTGGATGGCTACACCTTC. Amino acids: CASSSLGQGVDGYTF.

The chain is built from TRBV18 and TRBJ2-2; 9 bases map to TRBD1. This CDR3 contains 15 residues. The trim removed 4 bases at V and 4 bases at J, leaving 4 bases unmatched. Germline loops: CDR1 KGHSH, CDR2 LQKENI. The CDR3 here is CASSQQGAGTGELFF. DNA for the CDR3: TGTGCCAGCTCACAACAGGGGGCCGGCACCGGGGAGCTGTTTTTT.

The V call is TRBV6-5, the J call TRBJ2-3, with 7 bases that match TRBD1. Germline lookup yields CDR1 MNHEY and CDR2 SVGAGI. J was trimmed by 2 bases and V by 6 bases; bases with no gene match: 8. The CDR3 consists of 15 residues. The CDR3 reads CASRTTGRYTDTQYF. CDR3 bases: TGTGCCAGCAGGACGACAGGGCGGTACACAGATACGCAGTATTTT.

The chain has TRBV12-5 and TRBJ2-4, with D perhaps TRBD1 (5 bases). V was clipped by 6 bases and J by 5 bases, with 11 bases between them. This CDR3 has 13 amino acids. In germline, CDR1 is LGHNT, CDR2 FRNRAP. Here the CDR3 reads CASGQEIQNIQYF. DNA for the CDR3: TGTGCTAGTGGACAGGAGATTCAAAACATTCAGTACTTC.

This chain links TRBV6-2 or TRBV6-3 with TRBJ1-2; the D gene is possibly TRBD1 (5 bases). With 2 bases removed from V and 5 bases from J, the gap between germline ends came to 6 bases. The CDR3 length is 12 residues. Germline V gene lookup returns CDR1 MNHEY and CDR2 SVGEGT. The CDR3 coding sequence is TGTGCCAGCAGTTACCCAGGGTATGGCTACACCTTC. Protein sequence: CASSYPGYGYTF.

V gene TRBV30 combines with J gene TRBJ2-3; 7 nucleotides agree with TRBD1. V lost 0 bases, J lost 7 bases, and 1 base stayed unmatched. This CDR3 is 12 amino acids long. Germline V gene sequence: CDR1 GTSNPN, CDR2 SVGIG (reference sequence). CDR3 in DNA: TGTGCCTGGAGTGTACAGGGGTATACGCAGTATTTT. It yields the protein CAWSVQGYTQYF.

The V and J genes are TRBV6-1 and TRBJ2-7, with D possibly matching TRBD1 (6 bases). V lost 3 bases to trimming and J lost 6 bases, with 15 bases between them. The CDR3 covers 14 residues. Per the germline V gene, CDR1 is MNHNS and CDR2 is SASEGT. The CDR3 sequence: CASSERGRGSEQYF. CDR3 DNA sequence: TGTGCCAGCAGTGAGAGGGGGAGAGGGAGCGAGCAGTACTTC.

V is TRBV30 and J is TRBJ2-3; 8 bases line up with TRBD2. Per the germline V gene, CDR1 is GTSNPN and CDR2 is SVGIG (reference sequence). The length of the CDR3 is 14 residues. V lost 6 bases to trimming and J lost 2 bases; unmatched junction nucleotides: 7. CDR3 loop: CACTFGGVTDTQYF. In DNA, the CDR3 is TGTGCCTGTACGTTCGGGGGGGTCACAGATACGCAGTATTTT.

Note on this clone: Within the sample, other DNA sequences also encode this same CDR3. The chain employs TRBV5-4 and TRBJ2-7; D call uncertain. Germline V gene lookup returns CDR1 SGHNT and CDR2 YYREEE (reference sequence). The CDR3 contains 11 residues. V lost 3 bases and J 1 base, leaving 2 bases between the germline ends. CDR3 bases: TGTGCCAGCAGCTCTTCCTACGAGCAGTACTTC. Encoded protein: CASSSSYEQYF.

This clone showed up just once. As DNA, the CDR3 is TGTGCCACCAGCAGAGGTAGGACAGGCTACGAGCAGTACTTC. It codes for CATSRGRTGYEQYF. The chain combines TRBV15 with TRBJ2-7; TRBD1 agrees at 7 bases. The CDR3 has 14 amino acids. Trimming removed 1 base from V and 3 bases from J; junction bases left unmatched: 3. Germline loops: CDR1 LNHNV, CDR2 YYDKDF (reference sequence).

V is TRBV28 and J is TRBJ1-2; TRBD1 aligns across 12 bases. The CDR3 has 15 amino acids. After removal of 4 bases from V and 8 bases from J, the junction contained 8 bases not matched to a gene. Germline V gene sequence: CDR1 MDHEN, CDR2 SYDVKM. The CDR3 is CASSSTGTGGWGYTF. The DNA for the CDR3 is TGTGCCAGCAGTTCGACCGGGACAGGGGGCTGGGGCTACACCTTC.

V is TRBV30 and J is TRBJ1-6; possible D gene TRBD1, 6 bases. V was shortened by 2 bases and J by 4 bases, with 9 bases between the two germline ends. Germline-derived CDR1 and CDR2 are GTSNPN and SVGIG (reference sequence). The CDR3 runs to 14 residues. This CDR3 is CAWSPQGYNSPLHF. The CDR3 bases are TGTGCCTGGAGTCCACAGGGTTATAATTCACCCCTCCACTTT.

Here the CDR3 DNA reads TGTGCCAGCAGCCAGGACAGAAAGGATCATGTCGTAAACACCATATATTTT. Translated, it gives CASSQDRKDHVVNTIYF. The J gene is TRBJ1-3, the V gene TRBV9; D is possibly TRBD1 (6 bases). The ends were cut back, 4 bases at V and 6 bases at J, with 23 bases in the middle. The CDR3 sequence is 17 residues long. The germline V gene encodes CDR1 SGDLS and CDR2 YYNGEE.

In regard to this clone: Other nucleotide sequences from this sample produce the same CDR3. The V gene is TRBV5-1, the J gene TRBJ2-5, with 10 bases lining up with TRBD1. V dropped 4 bases and J dropped 1; count of bases not matched to a gene: 7. In germline, CDR1 is SGHRS, CDR2 YFSETQ. This CDR3 has 16 amino acids. The CDR3 is CASSTRTGGIQETQYF. The CDR3, as DNA: TGCGCCAGCAGCACACGGACAGGGGGGATCCAAGAGACCCAGTACTTC.

The chain joins TRBV27 to TRBJ2-1; 12 bases align to TRBD2. V dropped 5 bases and J dropped 0; count of bases not matched to a gene: 17. The CDR3 has 21 residues. Germline V gives CDR1 MNHEY, CDR2 SMNVEV (reference sequence). CDR3 protein: CASSPQLAGGQLLLSYNEQFF. The CDR3 DNA reads TGTGCCAGCAGTCCACAACTAGCGGGAGGCCAATTACTCCTCTCCTACAATGAGCAGTTCTTC.

The chain links TRBV18 to TRBJ2-7, with 12 positions matching TRBD2. Germline V gene sequence: CDR1 KGHSH, CDR2 LQKENI. The CDR3 runs 15 residues. Trimming took 4 bases from V and 6 from J; bases not matched to a gene: 7. In DNA form, the CDR3 reads TGTGCCAGCTCACTGACTAGCGGGAGTGAGAGCGAGCAGTACTTC. As protein: CASSLTSGSESEQYF.

V usage is TRBV7-3 and J usage is TRBJ1-1; D gene ambiguous. There are 13 residues in the CDR3. Germline V gene lookup returns CDR1 SGHTA and CDR2 FQGTGA. The V end was cut by 6 bases, the J end by 0 bases, with 8 bases between. The CDR3 nucleotides read TGTGCCAGCAGTCGTCTTATGAACACTGAAGCTTTCTTT. Protein product: CASSRLMNTEAFF. Based on the CDR3 plus reference TRBV7-3 and TRBJ1-1, the full variable domain is GAGVSQTPSNKVTEKGKYVELRCDPISGHTALYWYRQSLGQGPEFLIYFQGTGAADDSGLPNDRFFAVRPEGSVSTLKIQRTERGDSAVYLCASSRLMNTEAFFGQGTRLTVV.

This rearrangement joins TRBV28 to TRBJ1-2; D might be TRBD1 (5 bases). The CDR3 covers 14 residues. With 5 bases removed from V and 2 bases from J, the gap between germline ends came to 12 bases. Germline V gene data show CDR1 as MDHEN and CDR2 as SYDVKM. CDR3 protein: CASSIRTPNYGYTF. In nucleotides, the CDR3 is TGTGCCAGCAGTATTAGGACACCAAACTATGGCTACACCTTC.

V gene TRBV14 combines with J gene TRBJ1-3, with 10 bases aligning to TRBD1. V trimming: 2 bases; J trimming: 4 bases; junction bases outside the gene matches: 2. Germline lookup yields CDR1 SGHDN and CDR2 FVKESK. This CDR3 region has 15 residues. The CDR3 DNA follows: TGTGCCAGCAGCCAAAGACAGGGGGCCGGAAACACCATATATTTT. This codes for CASSQRQGAGNTIYF. Full variable domain (rest looked up from reference TRBV14 and TRBJ1-3): EAGVTQFPSHSVIEKGQTVTLRCDPISGHDNLYWYRRVMGKEIKFLLHFVKESKQDESGMPNNRFLAERTGGTYSTLKVQPAELEDSGVYFCASSQRQGAGNTIYFGEGSWLTVV.

J is TRBJ2-7 and V is TRBV21-1; the table's D gene call, TRBD2, was not cross checked with the DNA. TRBV21-1 is recorded as a pseudogene. The CDR3 loop spans 14 amino acids. CDR3 DNA sequence: TGTGCCAGCAGCAAATCAGGGGCGGGGGACGAGCAGTACTTC. The encoded protein is CASSKSGAGDEQYF.